This is a list of T cell receptor beta chains from one sample in a study of shared clonotypes between healthy human individuals. Profiled with immunoSEQ multiplex PCR; TCRdb holds only in-frame clones, not every one. The table has about 1 million clones, approximately 70% seen once. Sequences were obtained from memory CD4+ T cells sorted from blood. The receptor source for this set is a man aged 18-30 years in good health. Both conserved end residues are part of each CDR3. D genes are given only for firm matches. Not every row has a clone size; where given, it reads once, few, many or a size class.

cdr3_nt cdr3_aa clone_size d_call j_call v_call
TGTGCCAGCAGCCTGACGGGAGATAATTCACCCCTCCACTTT CASSLTGDNSPLHF - - TRBJ1-6 TRBV27
TGTGCCAGCAGCTTAGGGGGCGGGCAGACCTACGAGCAGTACTTC CASSLGGGQTYEQYF - - TRBJ2-7 TRBV7-2
TGCGCCAGCAGCTTGACCATCAACTATGGCTACACCTTC CASSLTINYGYTF - - TRBJ1-2 TRBV5-1
TGTGCCAGCAGCTTAGTCCAAGCGGGTGACTCCTACGAGCAGTACTTC CASSLVQAGDSYEQYF once - TRBJ2-7 TRBV7-9
TGTGCCTGGAGTGTACTTTCAGGGCCCCATCAGCCCCAGCATTTT CAWSVLSGPHQPQHF - - TRBJ1-5 TRBV30
TGTGCCAGCAGCCACAGGGGGGGCTCCTACGAGCAGTACTTC CASSHRGGSYEQYF - - TRBJ2-7 TRBV7-2
TGTGCCCTAGGGCAGGGGCGGGAGACCCAGTACTTC CALGQGRETQYF once - TRBJ2-5 TRBV30
TGTGCCAGCTCACCACCGGGACTAGCGGGAGATGCTACGCAGTATTTT CASSPPGLAGDATQYF few TRBD2 TRBJ2-3 TRBV18
TGTGCCAGCAGTGGGGCCATGGGGGGCAGGACTAGCAGCGACATTCAGTACTTC CASSGAMGGRTSSDIQYF - TRBD2 TRBJ2-4 TRBV2
TGTGCCAGCACCAAGGACGGACGGGGGTCTGGCTACACCTTC CASTKDGRGSGYTF - - TRBJ1-2 TRBV6-5
TGTGCCAGCAGCCCCGGGACGGCGAGAGAGACCCAGTACTTC CASSPGTARETQYF many - TRBJ2-5 TRBV9
TGTGCCAGCACTCTATCATATGAGCAGTTCTTC CASTLSYEQFF - - TRBJ2-1 TRBV7-2
TGTGCCAGCAGCGCTCGAATCCCCGATGGCTACGAGCAGTACTTC CASSARIPDGYEQYF - - TRBJ2-7 TRBV7-8
TGTGCCAGCAGCCAAGATCTGACAGGGCACTCACCCCTCCACTTT CASSQDLTGHSPLHF - TRBD1 TRBJ1-6 TRBV14
TGTGCCAGCAGCGTAGGGGGACTAGCTAGCTACGAGCAGTACTTC CASSVGGLASYEQYF many TRBD2 TRBJ2-7 TRBV9
TGTGCCAGCTCTCCCGACGCCGGGGAGCTGTTTTTT CASSPDAGELFF - - TRBJ2-2 TRBV18
TGTGCCAGCAGCGCCTCAGGGGGCAATGGGGCCAACGTCCTGACTTTC CASSASGGNGANVLTF - TRBD1 TRBJ2-6 TRBV9
TGTGCCAGCTCACTCAAAGGGACAGGGGACAATCAGCCCCAGCATTTT CASSLKGTGDNQPQHF - TRBD1 TRBJ1-5 TRBV18
TGCGCCAGCAGCCAAGGGGACAGGTCGGCCTCCGGGGGTGCTTTCTTT CASSQGDRSASGGAFF - TRBD1 TRBJ1-1 TRBV4-1
TGTGCCGCCGAGAGTCCCTCCCGAGACTATGGCTACACCTTC CAAESPSRDYGYTF - - TRBJ1-2 TRBV10-3
TGCGCCAGCAGCTTGGCCCCGGACACCAAGGAGGGAGAAGCTTTCTTT CASSLAPDTKEGEAFF - - TRBJ1-1 TRBV5-1
TGCGCCAGCAGCTTGGGCTCGCAGGGCGGGCAGTTCTTC CASSLGSQGGQFF few - TRBJ2-1 TRBV5-1
TGTGCCAGCAGGCATCCCTCGGGCTCTGTACAAGAGACCCAGTACTTC CASRHPSGSVQETQYF - - TRBJ2-5 TRBV7-6
TGTGCCAGTAGTTCGGGGTGGGGAGAGACCCAGTACTTC CASSSGWGETQYF few - TRBJ2-5 TRBV19
TGTGCCAGCAGTTTCGCCCGGCCGGACAGGGGTTTGTGGGAGCAGTACTTC CASSFARPDRGLWEQYF - TRBD1 TRBJ2-7 TRBV28
TGTGCCAGCAGCTTAGCGGCTACGCAGTATTTT CASSLAATQYF - - TRBJ2-3 TRBV7-2
TGTGCCAGCAGCGTAGCTACAAGCGGGGAGCTGTTTTTT CASSVATSGELFF - - TRBJ2-2 TRBV9
TGTGCCAGCAAGCGGGAGCCAAACTACGAGCAGTACTTC CASKREPNYEQYF - TRBD2 TRBJ2-7 TRBV7-2
TGCGCCAGCAGCCAAGGCGAGTCTGAGACCCAGTACTTC CASSQGESETQYF - - TRBJ2-5 TRBV4-1